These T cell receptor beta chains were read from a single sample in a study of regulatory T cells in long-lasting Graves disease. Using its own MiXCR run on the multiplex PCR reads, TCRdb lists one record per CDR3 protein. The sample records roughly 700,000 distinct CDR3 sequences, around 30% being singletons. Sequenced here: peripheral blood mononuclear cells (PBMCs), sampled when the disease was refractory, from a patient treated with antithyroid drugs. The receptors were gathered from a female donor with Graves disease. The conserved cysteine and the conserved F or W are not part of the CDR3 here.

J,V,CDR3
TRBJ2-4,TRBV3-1,ASSQGTAKNIQY
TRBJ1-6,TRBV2,ASSEDYGWRNSPLH
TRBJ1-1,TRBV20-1,SAPTPGTDDTEAF
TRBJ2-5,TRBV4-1,ASSQDPPSGRETQY
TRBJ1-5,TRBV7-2,ASSPTVRVNQPQH
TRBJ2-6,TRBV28,ASSLEKGGAGANVLT
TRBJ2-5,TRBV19,ASSIRAGEGGETQY
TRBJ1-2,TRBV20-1,SARQGAPNYGYT
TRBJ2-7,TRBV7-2,ASSRRDYPYEQY
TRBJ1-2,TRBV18,ASSPYKNRGLLVD
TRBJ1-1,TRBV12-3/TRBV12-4,ASSLAVGTGGLFTEAF
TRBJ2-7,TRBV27,ASSPQLGYEQY
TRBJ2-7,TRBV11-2,ASSLARTGLNYEQY
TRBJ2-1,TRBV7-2,ASSLEGRVNEQF
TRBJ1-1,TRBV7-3,ASSTSGTLTEAF
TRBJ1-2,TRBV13,ASNLAGASLNYGYT